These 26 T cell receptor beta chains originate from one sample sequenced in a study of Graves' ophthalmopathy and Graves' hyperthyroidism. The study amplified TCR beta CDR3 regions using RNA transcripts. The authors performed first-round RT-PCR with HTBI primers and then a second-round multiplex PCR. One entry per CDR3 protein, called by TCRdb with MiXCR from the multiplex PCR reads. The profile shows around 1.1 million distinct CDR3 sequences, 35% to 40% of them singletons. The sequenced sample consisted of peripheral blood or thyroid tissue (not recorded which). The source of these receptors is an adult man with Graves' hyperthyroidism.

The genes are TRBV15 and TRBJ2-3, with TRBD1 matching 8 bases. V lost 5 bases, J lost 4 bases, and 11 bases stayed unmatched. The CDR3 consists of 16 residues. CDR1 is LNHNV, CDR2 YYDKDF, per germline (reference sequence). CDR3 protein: CATSGYGQGGPDTQYF. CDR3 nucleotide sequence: TGTGCCACCAGCGGATATGGACAGGGTGGCCCAGATACGCAGTATTTT.

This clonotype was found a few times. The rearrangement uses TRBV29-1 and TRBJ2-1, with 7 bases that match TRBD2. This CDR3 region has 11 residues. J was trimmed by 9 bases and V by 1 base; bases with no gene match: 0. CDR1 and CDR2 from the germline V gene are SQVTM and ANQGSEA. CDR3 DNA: TGCAGCGTTGAAGGGGGGGGTGAGCAGTTCTTC. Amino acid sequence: CSVEGGGEQFF.

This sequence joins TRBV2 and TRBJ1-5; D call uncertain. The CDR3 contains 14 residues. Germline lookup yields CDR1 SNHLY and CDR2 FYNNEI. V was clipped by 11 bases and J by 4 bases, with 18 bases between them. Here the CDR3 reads CAEPGTQANQPQHF. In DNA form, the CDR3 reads TGTGCCGAACCCGGAACTCAAGCAAATCAGCCCCAGCATTTT.

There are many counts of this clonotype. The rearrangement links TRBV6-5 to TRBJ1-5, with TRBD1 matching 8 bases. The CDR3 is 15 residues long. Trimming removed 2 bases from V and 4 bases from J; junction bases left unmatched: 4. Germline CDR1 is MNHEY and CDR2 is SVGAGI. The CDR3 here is CASSYQGAGNQPQHF. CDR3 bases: TGTGCCAGCAGTTACCAGGGGGCAGGGAATCAGCCCCAGCATTTT.

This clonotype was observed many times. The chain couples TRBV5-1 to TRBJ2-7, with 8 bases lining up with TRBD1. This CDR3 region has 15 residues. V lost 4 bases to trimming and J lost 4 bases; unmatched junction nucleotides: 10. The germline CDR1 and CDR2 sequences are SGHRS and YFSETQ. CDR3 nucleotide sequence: TGCGCCAGCAGCGAAACCGGGACAGGACTTTACGAGCAGTACTTC. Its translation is CASSETGTGLYEQYF.

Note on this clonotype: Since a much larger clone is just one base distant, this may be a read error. As DNA, the CDR3 is TGCGCCAGCAGTAAAGGGGGCGCGAGGGCTGAAGTTTTCTTT. The encoded protein is CASSKGGARAEVFF. This sequence joins TRBV5-1 and TRBJ1-1, with 7 positions matching TRBD1. Per germline, CDR1 SGHRS and CDR2 YFSETQ. This CDR3 region has 14 residues. The variable domain in full, completed from reference TRBV5-1 and TRBJ1-1, reads KAGVTQTPRYLIKTRGQQVTLSCSPISGHRSVSWYQQTPGQGLQFLFEYFSETQRNKGNFPGRFSGRQFSNSRSEMNVSTLELGDSALYLCASSKGGARAEVFFGQGTRLTVV.

CDR3 residues: CASSPIELLTSNQPQHF. The CDR3 nucleotides read TGTGCCAGCAGCCCAATAGAACTCCTGACCAGCAATCAGCCCCAGCATTTT. The chain carries TRBV12-3 or TRBV12-4 and TRBJ1-5, with D uncertain. V was clipped by 6 bases and J by 1 base, with 19 bases between them. This CDR3 comprises 17 residues.

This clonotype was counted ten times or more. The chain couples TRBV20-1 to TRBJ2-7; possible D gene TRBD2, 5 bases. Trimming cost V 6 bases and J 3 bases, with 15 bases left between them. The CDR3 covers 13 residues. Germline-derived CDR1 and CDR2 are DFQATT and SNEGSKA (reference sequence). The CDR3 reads CSAPAEEHYEQYF. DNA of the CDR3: TGCAGTGCCCCAGCGGAGGAGCACTACGAGCAGTACTTC.

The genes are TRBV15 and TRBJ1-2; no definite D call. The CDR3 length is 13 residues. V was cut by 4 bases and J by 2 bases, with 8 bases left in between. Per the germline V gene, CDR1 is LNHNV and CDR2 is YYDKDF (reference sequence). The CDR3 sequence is CATSTTANYGYTF. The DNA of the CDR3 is TGTGCCACCAGCACCACCGCGAACTATGGCTACACCTTC. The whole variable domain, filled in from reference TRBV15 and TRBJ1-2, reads DAMVIQNPRYQVTQFGKPVTLSCSQTLNHNVMYWYQQKSSQAPKLLFHYYDKDFNNEADTPDNFQSRRPNTSFCFLDIRSPGLGDTAMYLCATSTTANYGYTFGSGTRLTVV.

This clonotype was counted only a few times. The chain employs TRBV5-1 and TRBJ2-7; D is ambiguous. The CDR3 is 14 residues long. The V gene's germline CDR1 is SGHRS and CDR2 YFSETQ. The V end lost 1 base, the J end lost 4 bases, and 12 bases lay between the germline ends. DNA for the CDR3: TGCGCCAGCAGCTTGTCCGGGCTGGGATACGAGCAGTACTTC. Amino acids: CASSLSGLGYEQYF.

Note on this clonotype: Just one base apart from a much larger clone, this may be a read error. This chain's CDR3 is CVSSSRQGEDEQYF. The CDR3 nucleotides read TGTGTCAGCAGCTCCAGACAGGGGGAGGACGAGCAGTACTTC. This chain links TRBV11-2 with TRBJ2-7; 9 bases agree with TRBD1. CDR3 length equals 14 residues. The germline V gene encodes CDR1 SGHAT and CDR2 FQNNGV.

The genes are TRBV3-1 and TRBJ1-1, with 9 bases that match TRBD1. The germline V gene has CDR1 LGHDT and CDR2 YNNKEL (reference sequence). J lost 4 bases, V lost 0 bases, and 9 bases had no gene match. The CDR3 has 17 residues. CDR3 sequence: CASSQERTGATPTEAFF. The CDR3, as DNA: TGTGCCAGCAGCCAAGAGAGGACAGGGGCTACCCCCACTGAAGCTTTCTTT.

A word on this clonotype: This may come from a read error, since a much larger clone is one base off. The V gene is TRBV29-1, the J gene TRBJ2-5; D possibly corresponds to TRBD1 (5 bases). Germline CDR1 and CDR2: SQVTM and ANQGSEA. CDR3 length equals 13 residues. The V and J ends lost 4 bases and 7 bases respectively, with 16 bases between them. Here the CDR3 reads CSVATEAHVTQYF. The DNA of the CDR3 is TGCAGCGTTGCGACAGAAGCACACGTGACCCAGTACTTC.

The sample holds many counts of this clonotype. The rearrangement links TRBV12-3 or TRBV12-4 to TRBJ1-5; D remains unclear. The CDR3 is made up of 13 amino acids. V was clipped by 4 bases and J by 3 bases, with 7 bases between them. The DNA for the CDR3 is TGTGCCAGCAGTTCCCTGAACAATCAGCCCCAGCATTTT. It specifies CASSSLNNQPQHF.

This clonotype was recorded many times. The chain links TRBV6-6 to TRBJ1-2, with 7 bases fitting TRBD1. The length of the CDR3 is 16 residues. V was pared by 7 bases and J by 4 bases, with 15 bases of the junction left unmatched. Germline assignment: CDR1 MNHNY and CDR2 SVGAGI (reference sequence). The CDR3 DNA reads TGTGCCAGCACCGATACATTGGGGGGACAGCTCTATGGCTACACCTTC. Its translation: CASTDTLGGQLYGYTF.

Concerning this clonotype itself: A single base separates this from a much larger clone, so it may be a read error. The chain's CDR3 is CASSVSGTLYGYTF. CDR3 nucleotide sequence: TGTGCCAGCAGTGTGAGTGGCACTCTTTATGGCTACACCTTC. The chain employs TRBV6-5 and TRBJ1-2; D gene unclear. This CDR3 has 14 amino acids. Germline V gives CDR1 MNHEY, CDR2 SVGAGI. The V end lost 5 bases, the J end lost 5 bases, and 15 bases lay between the germline ends.

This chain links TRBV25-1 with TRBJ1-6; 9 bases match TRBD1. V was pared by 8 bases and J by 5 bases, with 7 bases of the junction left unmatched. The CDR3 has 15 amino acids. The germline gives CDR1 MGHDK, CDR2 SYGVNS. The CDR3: CASSPQGAHNSPLHF. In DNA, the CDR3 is TGTGCCAGCTCACCACAGGGGGCACATAATTCACCCCTCCACTTT.

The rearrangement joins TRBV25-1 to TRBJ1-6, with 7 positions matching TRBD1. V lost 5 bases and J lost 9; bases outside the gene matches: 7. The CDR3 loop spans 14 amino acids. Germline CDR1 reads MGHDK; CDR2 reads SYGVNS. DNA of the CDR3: TGTGCCAGCAGTTCGACAGGGTCGAGTTCACCCCTCCACTTT. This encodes CASSSTGSSSPLHF. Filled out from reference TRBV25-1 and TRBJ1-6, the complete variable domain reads EADIYQTPRYLVIGTGKKITLECSQTMGHDKMYWYQQDPGMELHLIHYSYGVNSTEKGDLSSESTVSRIRTEHFPLTLESARPSHTSQYLCASSSTGSSSPLHFGNGTRLTVT.

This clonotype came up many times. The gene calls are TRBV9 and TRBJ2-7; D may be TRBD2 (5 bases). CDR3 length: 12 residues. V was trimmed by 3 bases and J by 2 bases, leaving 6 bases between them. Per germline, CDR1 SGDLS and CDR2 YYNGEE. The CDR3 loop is CASSGRTYEQYF. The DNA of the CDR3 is TGTGCCAGCAGCGGGAGGACCTACGAGCAGTACTTC.

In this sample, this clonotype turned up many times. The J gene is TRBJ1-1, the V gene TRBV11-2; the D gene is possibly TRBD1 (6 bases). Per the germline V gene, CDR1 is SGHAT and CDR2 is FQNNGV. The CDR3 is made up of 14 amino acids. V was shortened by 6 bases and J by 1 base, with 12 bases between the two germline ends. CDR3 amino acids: CASSQSRGNTEAFF. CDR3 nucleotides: TGTGCCAGCAGTCAGAGCAGGGGGAACACTGAAGCTTTCTTT.

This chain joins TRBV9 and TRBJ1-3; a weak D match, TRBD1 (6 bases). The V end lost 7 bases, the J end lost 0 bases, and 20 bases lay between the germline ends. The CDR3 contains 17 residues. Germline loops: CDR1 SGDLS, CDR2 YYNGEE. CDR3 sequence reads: CASGENRDKDSGNTIYF. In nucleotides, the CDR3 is TGTGCCAGCGGCGAAAACCGGGACAAGGACTCTGGAAACACCATATATTTT.

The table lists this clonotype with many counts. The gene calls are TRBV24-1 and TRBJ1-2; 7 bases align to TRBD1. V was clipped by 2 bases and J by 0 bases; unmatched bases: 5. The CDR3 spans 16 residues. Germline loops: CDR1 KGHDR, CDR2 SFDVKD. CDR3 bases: TGTGCCACCAGTGATTCCCGGGACAGACCTAACTATGGCTACACCTTC. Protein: CATSDSRDRPNYGYTF.

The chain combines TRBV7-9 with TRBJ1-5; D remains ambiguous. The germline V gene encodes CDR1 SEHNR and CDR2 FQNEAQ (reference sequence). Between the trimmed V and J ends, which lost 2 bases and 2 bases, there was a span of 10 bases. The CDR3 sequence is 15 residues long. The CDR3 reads CASSLMALGNQPQHF. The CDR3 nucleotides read TGTGCCAGCAGCTTAATGGCACTCGGCAATCAGCCCCAGCATTTT.

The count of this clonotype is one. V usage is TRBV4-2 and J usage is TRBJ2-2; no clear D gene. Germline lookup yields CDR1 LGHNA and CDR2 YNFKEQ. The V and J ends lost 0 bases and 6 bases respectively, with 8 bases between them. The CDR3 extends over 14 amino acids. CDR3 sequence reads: CASSQDSEAGELFF. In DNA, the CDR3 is TGTGCCAGCAGCCAAGATTCTGAGGCCGGGGAGCTGTTTTTT.

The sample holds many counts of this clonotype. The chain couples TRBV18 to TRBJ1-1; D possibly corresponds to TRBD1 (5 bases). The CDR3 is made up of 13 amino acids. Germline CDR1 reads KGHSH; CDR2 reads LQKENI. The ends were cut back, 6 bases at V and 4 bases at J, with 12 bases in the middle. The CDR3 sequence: CASSSGRATEAFF. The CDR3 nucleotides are TGTGCCAGCTCGTCAGGGAGGGCCACTGAAGCTTTCTTT.

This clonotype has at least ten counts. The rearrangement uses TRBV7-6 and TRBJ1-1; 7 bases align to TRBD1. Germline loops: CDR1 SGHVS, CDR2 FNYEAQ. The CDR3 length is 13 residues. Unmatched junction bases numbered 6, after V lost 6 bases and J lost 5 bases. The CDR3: CASRTDRQTEAFF. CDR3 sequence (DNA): TGTGCCAGCAGAACGGACAGGCAGACTGAAGCTTTCTTT.